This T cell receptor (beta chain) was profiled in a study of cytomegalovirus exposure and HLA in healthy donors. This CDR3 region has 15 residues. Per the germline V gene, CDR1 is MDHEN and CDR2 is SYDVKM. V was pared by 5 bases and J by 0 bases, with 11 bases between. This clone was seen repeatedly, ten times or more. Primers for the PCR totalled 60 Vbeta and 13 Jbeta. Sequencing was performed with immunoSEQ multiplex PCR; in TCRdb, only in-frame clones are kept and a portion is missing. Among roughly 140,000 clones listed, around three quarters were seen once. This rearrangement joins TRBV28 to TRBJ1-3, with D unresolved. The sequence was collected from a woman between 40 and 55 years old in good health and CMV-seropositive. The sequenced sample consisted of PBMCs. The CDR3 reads CASSVNPGSGNTIYF. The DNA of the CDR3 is TGTGCCAGCAGTGTCAATCCAGGCTCTGGAAACACCATATATTTT. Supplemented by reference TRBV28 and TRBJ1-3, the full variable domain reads DVKVTQSSRYLVKRTGEKVFLECVQDMDHENMFWYRQDPGLGLRLIYFSYDVKMKEKGDIPEGYSVSREKKERFSLILESASTNQTSMYLCASSVNPGSGNTIYFGEGSWLTVV.